This entry lists 22 T cell receptor beta chains sequenced from one sample in a study of OX40 agonist ivuxolimab in advanced cancers. The data were produced by immunoSEQ multiplex PCR, yet TCRdb's version contains in-frame clones alone and is incomplete. The sample includes about 33,000 clones, approximately 88% seen only once; the top ten take 20% to 25%. The sample was CD4+ or CD8+ T cells sorted from blood, taken in a trial of the OX40 agonist ivuxolimab. All receptors derive from an adult with an advanced solid tumor such as melanoma, head and neck, liver or kidney cancer.

The rearrangement links TRBV9 to TRBJ2-2; D assignment may be TRBD1 or TRBD2 (5 bases each). CDR1 and CDR2 (germline): SGDLS, YYNGEE. CDR3 length equals 16 residues. V was cut by 4 bases and J by 8 bases, with 21 bases left in between. The chain's CDR3 is CASSPPTGPTWGELFF. CDR3 sequence (DNA): TGTGCCAGCAGCCCCCCCACGGGACCGACTTGGGGGGAGCTGTTTTTT. Based on the CDR3 plus reference TRBV9 and TRBJ2-2, the full variable domain is DSGVTQTPKHLITATGQRVTLRCSPRSGDLSVYWYQQSLDQGLQFLIQYYNGEERAKGNILERFSAQQFPDLHSELNLSSLELGDSALYFCASSPPTGPTWGELFFGEGSRLTVL.

V and J are TRBV5-6 and TRBJ1-2, with 8 bases lining up with TRBD1. The CDR3 extends over 14 amino acids. The trim removed 0 bases at V and 4 bases at J, leaving 2 bases unmatched. Germline V CDR1 and CDR2: SGHDT, YYEEEE. The CDR3: CASSLADRVYGYTF. The DNA of the CDR3 is TGTGCCAGCAGCTTGGCGGACAGGGTCTATGGCTACACCTTC.

The chain couples TRBV30 to TRBJ1-1, with D possibly being TRBD1 (5 bases). CDR1 is GTSNPN and CDR2 is SVGIG in the germline V gene (reference sequence). The CDR3 contains 17 residues. V was pared by 0 bases and J by 4 bases, with 21 bases between. The CDR3 DNA follows: TGTGCCTGGAGTGTAGGTGTCAAGGATCGTACAGGCACTGAAGCTTTCTTT. Translated: CAWSVGVKDRTGTEAFF.

This rearrangement joins TRBV10-3 to TRBJ1-1, with TRBD1 matching 7 bases. CDR1 is ENHRY and CDR2 is SYGVKD in the germline V gene. The V gene end was trimmed by 10 bases and the J gene end by 6 bases; junction bases not matched to a gene: 8. The CDR3 length is 12 residues. This chain's CDR3 is CATWDSLPEAFF. The CDR3 DNA follows: TGTGCCACCTGGGACAGCCTCCCTGAAGCTTTCTTT.

CDR3 in amino acids: CASSSDWDYEQYF. CDR3 DNA sequence: TGCGCCAGCAGCTCGGACTGGGACTACGAGCAGTACTTC. The rearrangement uses TRBV5-1 and TRBJ2-7, with D perhaps matching TRBD2 (5 bases). The ends were cut back, 3 bases at V and 3 bases at J, with 10 bases in the middle. The CDR3 contains 13 residues. Germline V lookup: CDR1 SGHRS, CDR2 YFSETQ.

The gene calls are TRBV5-1 and TRBJ2-1, with 13 bases identical to TRBD2. This CDR3 spans 20 amino acids. Unmatched junction bases numbered 12, after V lost 3 bases and J lost 0 bases. Germline CDR1 reads SGHRS; CDR2 reads YFSETQ. CDR3 sequence: CASSSRLTSGGTSSYNEQFF. The DNA for the CDR3 is TGCGCCAGCAGCTCGAGACTGACTAGCGGGGGGACGAGCTCCTACAATGAGCAGTTCTTC.

This clone turned up a few times. The rearrangement joins TRBV19 to TRBJ1-1; TRBD1 matches at 11 bases. The CDR3 spans 11 residues. Looked up from germline, CDR1 is LNHDA and CDR2 is SQIVND (reference sequence). The CDR3 region is CAGGQGAEAFF. CDR3 coding DNA: TGTGCTGGGGGACAGGGGGCTGAAGCTTTCTTT.

Concerning this clone: At one of its ends the junction is not consistent with the germline gene, which may arise from a read error. This chain links TRBV15 with TRBJ2-7; unclear D gene. The germline V gene has CDR1 LNHNV and CDR2 YYDKDF (reference sequence). This CDR3 spans 15 amino acids. The CDR3 here is CATSGDGASSYEQYF. The CDR3 DNA is TGTGCCACCAGCGGAGACGGCGCGAGCTCCTACGAGCAGTACTTC.

This chain connects TRBV7-9 to TRBJ2-7; D gene ambiguous. Germline V gene data show CDR1 as SEHNR and CDR2 as FQNEAQ (reference sequence). V was shortened by 5 bases and J by 5 bases, with 16 bases between the two germline ends. The length of the CDR3 is 14 residues. The CDR3 DNA follows: TGTGCCAGCAGCCCGAGTTGGAATCTAGACGAGCAGTACTTC. Amino acid sequence: CASSPSWNLDEQYF.

The genes are TRBV4-2 and TRBJ1-1; D possibly corresponds to TRBD1 (5 bases). Trimming took 0 bases from V and 3 from J, leaving 11 bases between them. The CDR3 consists of 15 residues. Germline CDR1 reads LGHNA; CDR2 reads YNFKEQ. The CDR3, as DNA: TGTGCCAGCAGCCAAGATGGGACCCGGGACACTGAAGCTTTCTTT. It encodes CASSQDGTRDTEAFF.

The gene calls are TRBV7-3 and TRBJ1-1; possible D gene TRBD1, 6 bases. CDR3 size: 14 residues. Trimming stripped 5 bases from V and 3 bases from J, with 13 bases between. CDR1 and CDR2 from the germline V gene are SGHTA and FQGTGA. CDR3 coding DNA: TGTGCCAGCAGCCCACGGGGGGGCGACACTGAAGCTTTCTTT. Its translation: CASSPRGGDTEAFF.

CDR3 in amino acids: CASSIDWGVEQYF. CDR3 nucleotides: TGTGCCAGTAGTATAGATTGGGGGGTCGAGCAGTACTTC. The chain is built from TRBV19 and TRBJ2-7; D possibly corresponds to TRBD2 (6 bases). The CDR3 is made up of 13 amino acids. Deletions cut 0 bases from V and 6 bases from J, with 9 bases between. CDR1 LNHDA and CDR2 SQIVND come from the germline V gene (reference sequence).

J is TRBJ2-3 and V is TRBV4-1; maybe TRBD2 (6 bases). Between the trimmed V and J ends, which lost 1 base and 4 bases, there was a span of 15 bases. The germline gives CDR1 MGHRA, CDR2 YSYEKL. The CDR3 is 16 residues long. CDR3 protein: CASSQVSGFIADTQYF. CDR3 nucleotides: TGCGCCAGCAGCCAAGTGAGCGGGTTTATCGCAGATACGCAGTATTTT.

The chain uses TRBV9 and TRBJ2-3, with 7 bases that match TRBD1. CDR3 length equals 14 residues. J lost 4 bases, V lost 4 bases, and 6 bases had no gene match. From germline, CDR1 is SGDLS and CDR2 YYNGEE. Written as DNA, the CDR3 is TGTGCCAGCAGCCCCCGACAGGGCCCAGATACGCAGTATTTT. Residues: CASSPRQGPDTQYF.

The CDR3: CASSGGSREKLFF. CDR3 DNA sequence: TGTGCCAGCAGCGGGGGGTCTAGGGAAAAACTGTTTTTT. The chain joins TRBV7-9 to TRBJ1-4; tentative D call: TRBD1 (5 bases). The CDR3 totals 13 residues. Per the germline V gene, CDR1 is SEHNR and CDR2 is FQNEAQ (reference sequence). V gave up 5 bases and J gave up 8 bases, with 12 bases separating them.

The chain has TRBV13 and TRBJ2-3, with TRBD2 matching 12 bases. CDR1 PRHDT and CDR2 FYEKMQ come from the germline V gene (reference sequence). The CDR3 extends over 17 amino acids. The J segment lost 3 bases and the V segment lost 4 bases, leaving 8 bases of the junction unmatched. CDR3 coding DNA: TGTGCCAGCAGCTCGGACCTAGCGGGAGGGCGGACAGATACGCAGTATTTT. It encodes CASSSDLAGGRTDTQYF.

The V gene is TRBV5-1, the J gene TRBJ2-1; perhaps TRBD2 as D (6 bases). The CDR3 has 14 residues. V lost 2 bases and J 4 bases, leaving 10 bases between the germline ends. The V gene's germline CDR1 is SGHRS and CDR2 YFSETQ. The CDR3 region is CASSFAGTYNEQFF. CDR3 DNA: TGCGCCAGCAGCTTCGCGGGAACTTACAATGAGCAGTTCTTC.

CDR3 sequence reads: CASSFLIAGTPEDTQYF. DNA of the CDR3: TGTGCCAGCAGCTTCCTAATCGCCGGGACCCCGGAAGATACGCAGTATTTT. The chain recombines TRBV11-2 with TRBJ2-3; either TRBD1 or TRBD2 may supply D (5 bases each). The CDR3 contains 17 residues. Trimming pared 3 bases from V and 5 bases from J, leaving 21 bases between. Germline V gene data show CDR1 as SGHAT and CDR2 as FQNNGV.

The chain joins TRBV27 to TRBJ2-7, with TRBD2 as a possible D gene (6 bases). This CDR3 has 16 residues. V lost 6 bases, J lost 6 bases, and 24 bases lay in between. CDR1 and CDR2 from the germline V gene are MNHEY and SMNVEV (reference sequence). The CDR3 DNA reads as TGTGCCAGCAGCTACCGTAGGCGACTAGTGTTACGCGAGCAGTACTTC. Amino acid sequence: CASSYRRRLVLREQYF.

CDR3 loop: CASSADSYYEQYF. In nucleotides, the CDR3 is TGTGCCAGCAGTGCCGACAGTTACTACGAGCAGTACTTC. J is TRBJ2-7 and V is TRBV6-1, with a weak D call TRBD1 (5 bases). Germline CDR1 is MNHNS and CDR2 is SASEGT. Trimming removed 4 bases from V and 3 bases from J, with 10 bases in between. The length of the CDR3 is 13 residues.

This rearrangement joins TRBV7-8 to TRBJ2-5, with 9 bases aligning to TRBD2. Germline values: CDR1 SGHVS, CDR2 FQNEAQ. The junction had 0 bases not matched to a gene; V was cut back by 2 bases and J by 5 bases. CDR3 length: 13 amino acids. The CDR3 sequence: CASSLSGGETQYF. The DNA of the CDR3 is TGTGCCAGCAGCTTAAGCGGGGGGGAGACCCAGTACTTC.

This chain uses TRBV10-1 with TRBJ1-5; D is possibly TRBD1 (5 bases). Germline V gene sequence: CDR1 WNHNN, CDR2 SYGVQD (reference sequence). The CDR3 is 11 residues long. V was pared by 1 base and J by 12 bases, with 7 bases between. CDR3 protein: CASSEFGGQHF. CDR3 DNA sequence: TGCGCCAGCAGTGAGTTTGGGGGCCAGCATTTT.